This section outlines one T cell receptor (beta chain) sequence together with its context. Its specificity is unknown. This entry belongs to a study of shared clonotypes between healthy human individuals. Trimming removed 5 bases from V and 1 base from J, with 10 bases in between. The germline V gene has CDR1 SEHNR and CDR2 FQNEAQ (reference sequence). The CDR3 spans 14 residues. Study observations and caveats: The authors sampled blood alone, and tissue repertoires likely differ.

There were only Caucasian adults among the donors, and all lived in Nashville, Tennessee. Each subset's genomic DNA was shared equally among a number of immunoSEQ plates. Sorted-subset replicate PCRs used 200 ng DNA, roughly 28,000 T cell genomes. Libraries were prepared by immunoSEQ multiplex PCR; TCRdb keeps only in-frame clonotypes and omits some of them. The sample holds approximately 2,000,000 clones, roughly 90% seen once. Sequencing input: naive CD4+ T cells from PBMCs. Described subset: CD45RA+ positively selected. The origin of this receptor is a man aged 18 to 35 in good health. Some clones in this sample may be carry-over from other donors' samples. The rearrangement links TRBV7-9 to TRBJ2-3; D is perhaps TRBD2 (6 bases). CDR3: CASSTRLGTDTQYF. The CDR3 DNA reads TGTGCCAGCAGCACACGACTAGGCACAGATACGCAGTATTTT.